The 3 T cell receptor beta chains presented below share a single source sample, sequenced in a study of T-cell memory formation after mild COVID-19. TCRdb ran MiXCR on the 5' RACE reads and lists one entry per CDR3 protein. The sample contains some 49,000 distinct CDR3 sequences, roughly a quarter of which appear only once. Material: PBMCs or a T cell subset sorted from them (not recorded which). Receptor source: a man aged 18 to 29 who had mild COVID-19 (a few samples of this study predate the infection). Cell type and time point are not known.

This CDR3 is CASSPTGYPSYNEQFF. The CDR3 DNA sequence: TGTGCCAGTAGTCCCACAGGGTACCCCTCCTACAATGAGCAGTTCTTC. J is TRBJ2-1 and V is TRBV19; maybe TRBD1 (6 bases). This CDR3 region has 16 residues. Germline V lookup: CDR1 LNHDA, CDR2 SQIVND (reference sequence). V lost 5 bases and J 0 bases, leaving 14 bases between the germline ends.

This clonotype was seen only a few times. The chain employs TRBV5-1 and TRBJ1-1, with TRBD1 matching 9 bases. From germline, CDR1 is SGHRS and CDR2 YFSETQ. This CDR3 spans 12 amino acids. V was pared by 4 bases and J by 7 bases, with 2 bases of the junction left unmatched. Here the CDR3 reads CASSRTGVEAFF. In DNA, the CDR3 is TGCGCCAGCAGCCGGACAGGGGTTGAAGCTTTCTTT.

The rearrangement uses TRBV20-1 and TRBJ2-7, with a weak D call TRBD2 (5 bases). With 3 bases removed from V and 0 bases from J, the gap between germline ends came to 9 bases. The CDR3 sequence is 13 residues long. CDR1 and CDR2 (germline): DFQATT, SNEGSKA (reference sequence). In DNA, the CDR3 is TGCAGTGCTAGCGGACTGAACTCCTACGAGCAGTACTTC. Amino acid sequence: CSASGLNSYEQYF.